This entry lists 4 T cell receptor beta chains sequenced from one sample in a study of blood T cell repertoires in COVID-19. Sequencing was performed with immunoSEQ multiplex PCR; in TCRdb, only in-frame clones are kept and a portion is missing. This table has more than 70,000 clones, approximately 80% appearing once. Sequencing was done on a sample of peripheral blood. These receptors all come from a woman aged 65 to 85 with acute or convalescent COVID-19.

The genes are TRBV7-2 and TRBJ2-7, with TRBD2 matching over 7 bases. After removal of 1 base from V and 4 bases from J, the junction contained 7 bases not matched to a gene. CDR1 is SGHTA, CDR2 FQGNSA, per germline. The length of the CDR3 is 15 residues. The CDR3 DNA sequence: TGTGCCAGCAGCTTAGGTGGGGGGGTAAATTACGAGCAGTACTTC. Protein: CASSLGGGVNYEQYF. Looking up the rest from reference TRBV7-2 and TRBJ2-7 gives the full variable domain: GAGVSQSPSNKVTEKGKDVELRCDPISGHTALYWYRQSLGQGLEFLIYFQGNSAPDKSGLPSDRFSAERTGGSVSTLTIQRTQQEDSAVYLCASSLGGGVNYEQYFGPGTRLTVT.

V gene TRBV5-1 combines with J gene TRBJ2-3, with D perhaps matching TRBD2 (7 bases). CDR1 is SGHRS and CDR2 is YFSETQ in the germline V gene. V was cut by 5 bases and J by 3 bases, with 16 bases left in between. This CDR3 spans 15 amino acids. CDR3 sequence (DNA): TGCGCCAGCAGTCCCGACGGGGGGCGGACAGATACGCAGTATTTT. Translation gives CASSPDGGRTDTQYF.

V is TRBV18 and J is TRBJ1-5; weak D call: TRBD1 (5 bases). Germline V gene data show CDR1 as KGHSH and CDR2 as LQKENI. Trimming pared 2 bases from V and 4 bases from J, leaving 9 bases between. CDR3 length: 14 residues. The DNA for the CDR3 is TGTGCCAGCTCACCAGGGGCAGCGAATCAGCCCCAGCATTTT. Protein product: CASSPGAANQPQHF.

This chain connects TRBV10-1 to TRBJ2-1; TRBD2 aligns across 8 bases. The CDR3 extends over 16 amino acids. V lost 0 bases to trimming and J lost 6 bases; unmatched junction nucleotides: 7. Germline CDR1 is WNHNN and CDR2 is SYGVQD (reference sequence). Here the CDR3 DNA reads TGCGCCAGCAGTGAGTCGCCGATAGCGGGGATCAATGAGCAGTTCTTC. Its protein is CASSESPIAGINEQFF.